The clone carrying this T cell receptor beta chain occurred once. TCR beta libraries were built with iRepertoire HTBI primers and Arm-PCR of CDR3 regions. TCRdb analysed the multiplex PCR reads with MiXCR anew, one entry per CDR3 protein. Of around 250,000 distinct CDR3 sequences listed, under 20% are singletons. This entry comes from a study of regulatory T cells in long-lasting Graves disease. Time point of the sample: newly diagnosed GD, antithyroid drugs for less than 3 months. The TCR library used RNA extracted from PBMCs. Germline V gene lookup returns CDR1 SQVTM and CDR2 ANQGSEA. The CDR3 length is 17 residues. V lost 7 bases, J lost 0 bases, and 14 bases stayed unmatched. This same sample was also taken into another study, of T cells in Graves' hyperthyroidism and ophthalmopathy.

This TCR was recovered from a woman in her thirties with Graves disease. The sequences come from peripheral blood mononuclear cells (PBMCs), collected at new diagnosis, from a patient treated with antithyroid drugs. The V gene is TRBV29-1, the J gene TRBJ2-1; 8 bases match TRBD2. CDR3 bases: TGCAGCGGCGCCCCCAGCGGGAGACTCTCCTCCTACAATGAGCAGTTCTTC. Translated: CSGAPSGRLSSYNEQFF.